This T cell receptor (beta chain) was retrieved from a study of human T cells and chemical hapten exposure. Time point of the sample: pre-sensitization, week 0. Treatment described: therapeutic diphenylcyclopropenone sensitization with weekly scalp DPC. From the RACE reads, TCRdb called clonotypes with MiXCR, one entry per CDR3 protein. Among 270,000 or so distinct CDR3 sequences, around 7.7% were seen once, and the ten largest hold less than 1.5%. V was shortened by 5 bases and J by 1 base, with 17 bases between the two germline ends. This CDR3 has 16 amino acids. CDR1 is MNHEY and CDR2 is SVGEGT in the germline V gene.

This sequence was found in a man younger than 30 with alopecia areata. Some clones in this sample may be carry-over from other donors' samples. The material sequenced was whole blood, taken in connection with sensitization to the hapten diphenylcyclopropenone (DPC). The rearrangement uses TRBV6-2 or TRBV6-3 and TRBJ2-5; D unclear. CDR3 coding DNA: TGTGCCAGCAGTCTTCTCCCACGTCAGGCCCAAGAGACCCAGTACTTC. Protein product: CASSLLPRQAQETQYF.